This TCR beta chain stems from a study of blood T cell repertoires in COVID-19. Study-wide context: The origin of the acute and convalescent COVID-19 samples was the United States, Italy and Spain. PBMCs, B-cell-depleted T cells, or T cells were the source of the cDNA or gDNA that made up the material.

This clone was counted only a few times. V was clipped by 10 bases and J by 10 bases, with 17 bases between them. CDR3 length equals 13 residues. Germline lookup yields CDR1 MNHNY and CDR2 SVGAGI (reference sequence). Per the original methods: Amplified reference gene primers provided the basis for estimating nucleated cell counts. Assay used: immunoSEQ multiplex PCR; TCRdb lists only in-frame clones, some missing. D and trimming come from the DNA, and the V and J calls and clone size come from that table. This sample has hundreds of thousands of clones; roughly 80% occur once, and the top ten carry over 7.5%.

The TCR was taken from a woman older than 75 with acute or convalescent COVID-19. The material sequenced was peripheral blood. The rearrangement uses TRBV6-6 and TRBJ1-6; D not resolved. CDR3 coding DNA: TGTGCCACCCTGTTGGAGGAGAGCTCACCCCTCCACTTT. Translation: CATLLEESSPLHF.